The 32 T cell receptor beta chains below all came from one sample that was sequenced in a study of PD-L1 blockade in urothelial cancer. The data were produced by immunoSEQ multiplex PCR, yet TCRdb's version contains in-frame clones alone and is incomplete. The sample yields approximately 79,000 clones, 91% seen once. Sample time point: peripheral blood 6 weeks after treatment start. The specimen comprised PBMCs, sampled around atezolizumab (anti-PD-L1) treatment. Receptors originate from a woman aged 80 or over with urothelial cancer.

The V gene is TRBV6-5, the J gene TRBJ2-1; TRBD2 matches 11 bases. Germline V gene data show CDR1 as MNHEY and CDR2 as SVGAGI. CDR3 length equals 15 residues. After removal of 4 bases from V and 4 bases from J, the junction contained 3 bases not matched to a gene. The CDR3: CASSSRLAGYNEQFF. For the CDR3, the DNA is TGTGCCAGCAGTTCCCGACTAGCGGGGTACAATGAGCAGTTCTTC.

The chain links TRBV6-1 to TRBJ1-5, with D tentatively TRBD1 (5 bases). Germline CDR1 MNHNS, CDR2 SASEGT. V lost 7 bases and J lost 0, with 13 bases in between. The CDR3 has 15 residues. DNA of the CDR3: TGTGCCAGCAAGTATATACAGGTTAGCAATCAGCCCCAGCATTTT. This translates into CASKYIQVSNQPQHF.

The chain is built from TRBV4-2 and TRBJ1-2, with D tentatively TRBD1 (6 bases). The CDR3 has 15 amino acids. Looked up from germline, CDR1 is LGHNA and CDR2 is YNFKEQ. Trimming stripped 4 bases from V and 2 bases from J, with 14 bases between. CDR3 residues: CASSPAKGGNYGYTF. CDR3 bases: TGTGCCAGCAGCCCCGCAAAGGGGGGGAACTATGGCTACACCTTC.

Only one count was recorded for this clone. The chain employs TRBV9 and TRBJ2-5, with TRBD2 identical over 15 bases. The CDR3 spans 18 residues. Trimming took 3 bases from V and 5 from J; bases not matched to a gene: 11. CDR1 is SGDLS, CDR2 YYNGEE, per germline. The CDR3 DNA reads as TGTGCCAGCAGCGAGGGGAAGGGTGGGACTAGCGGGAGGGAGACCCAGTACTTC. Translation gives CASSEGKGGTSGRETQYF. The complete variable domain, with remaining parts taken from reference TRBV9 and TRBJ2-5, reads DSGVTQTPKHLITATGQRVTLRCSPRSGDLSVYWYQQSLDQGLQFLIQYYNGEERAKGNILERFSAQQFPDLHSELNLSSLELGDSALYFCASSEGKGGTSGRETQYFGPGTRLLVL.

CDR3 protein: CASRTGSNTEAFF. The CDR3 coding sequence is TGTGCCAGCAGGACAGGGTCGAACACTGAAGCTTTCTTT. V gene TRBV6-1 combines with J gene TRBJ1-1; 7 nucleotides agree with TRBD1. Germline CDR1 is MNHNS and CDR2 is SASEGT. V lost 6 bases, J lost 1 base, and 2 bases stayed unmatched. This CDR3 spans 13 amino acids.

The V gene is TRBV28, the J gene TRBJ1-2; 8 bases are shared with TRBD1. From germline, CDR1 is MDHEN and CDR2 SYDVKM. The CDR3 spans 16 residues. Trimming at V came to 4 bases and at J to 7 bases, leaving 14 bases not matched to a gene. The DNA of the CDR3 is TGTGCCAGCAGTTCATCGGGGACAGGCACTTCTCGTGGCTACACCTTC. Translated: CASSSSGTGTSRGYTF.

The rearrangement links TRBV9 to TRBJ2-1; 8 bases fit TRBD2. CDR3 length: 17 residues. The germline CDR1 and CDR2 sequences are SGDLS and YYNGEE. The junction had 8 bases not matched to a gene; V was cut back by 0 bases and J by 3 bases. The CDR3 reads CASSVEDTSGYYNEQFF. The CDR3 coding sequence is TGTGCCAGCAGCGTAGAGGATACTAGCGGTTACTACAATGAGCAGTTCTTC.

The chain carries TRBV2 and TRBJ2-7; 7 bases are shared with TRBD2. V lost 7 bases to trimming and J lost 6 bases; unmatched junction nucleotides: 9. Germline values: CDR1 SNHLY, CDR2 FYNNEI. This CDR3 spans 13 amino acids. This CDR3 is CASIGLASGEQYF. The CDR3 DNA sequence: TGTGCCAGCATTGGGCTCGCTAGCGGCGAGCAGTACTTC.

The chain combines TRBV5-4 with TRBJ2-7, with TRBD1 as a possible D gene (6 bases). In germline, CDR1 is SGHNT, CDR2 YYREEE (reference sequence). V was shortened by 0 bases and J by 0 bases, with 13 bases between the two germline ends. This CDR3 has 16 residues. The CDR3 sequence is CASSLGAPQGSYEQYF. The CDR3 DNA reads as TGTGCCAGCAGCTTGGGGGCCCCACAGGGCTCCTACGAGCAGTACTTC.

This clone appeared once. This sequence joins TRBV28 and TRBJ1-5; 9 bases are shared with TRBD1. The CDR3 contains 15 residues. The germline V gene has CDR1 MDHEN and CDR2 SYDVKM. Unmatched junction bases numbered 11, after V lost 5 bases and J lost 9 bases. CDR3 residues: CASSRRDRAGRPQHF. The CDR3 DNA reads as TGTGCCAGCAGTCGCCGGGACAGGGCGGGACGGCCCCAGCATTTT. Together with reference TRBV28 and TRBJ1-5, the CDR3 gives the full variable domain: DVKVTQSSRYLVKRTGEKVFLECVQDMDHENMFWYRQDPGLGLRLIYFSYDVKMKEKGDIPEGYSVSREKKERFSLILESASTNQTSMYLCASSRRDRAGRPQHFGDGTRLSIL.

This sequence joins TRBV5-6 and TRBJ1-2; 7 bases align to TRBD1. The germline V gene has CDR1 SGHDT and CDR2 YYEEEE. This CDR3 contains 14 residues. The V and J ends lost 5 bases and 8 bases, in that order; junction bases with no gene match: 12. The CDR3, as DNA: TGTGCCAGCAGAGAAGGAGGGGGCGCCTTGGGCTACACCTTC. Translated: CASREGGGALGYTF.

V gene TRBV6-5 combines with J gene TRBJ1-1; perhaps TRBD1 as D (6 bases). This CDR3 contains 15 residues. V was pared by 6 bases and J by 2 bases, with 16 bases between. The germline V gene has CDR1 MNHEY and CDR2 SVGAGI. CDR3 in DNA: TGTGCCAGCAGCCCACCAGGGGTTATCAACACTGAAGCTTTCTTT. Its protein is CASSPPGVINTEAFF.

This chain connects TRBV28 to TRBJ2-5, with no clear D. The CDR3 has 11 residues. Trimming shortened V by 3 bases and J by 10 bases, and 9 bases separated the two germline ends. Germline CDR1 is MDHEN and CDR2 is SYDVKM. The CDR3 spells CASSFGPFQYF. The CDR3 DNA reads TGTGCCAGCAGTTTTGGCCCATTCCAGTACTTC.

This chain uses TRBV10-3 with TRBJ1-2; TRBD1 is a possible D gene (6 bases). The CDR3 covers 16 residues. Germline assignment: CDR1 ENHRY and CDR2 SYGVKD. V was cut by 3 bases and J by 3 bases, with 17 bases left in between. The CDR3 is CAISEPLGAGDYGYTF. CDR3 nucleotide sequence: TGTGCCATCAGTGAACCCCTCGGGGCAGGGGACTATGGCTACACCTTC.

The chain combines TRBV7-8 with TRBJ1-1; D gene uncertain. Germline V gives CDR1 SGHVS, CDR2 FQNEAQ. V dropped 5 bases and J dropped 0 bases, with 10 bases sitting between them. The CDR3 has 14 residues. The CDR3 protein is CASSPSGLNTEAFF. CDR3 nucleotides: TGTGCCAGCAGCCCGAGCGGACTGAACACTGAAGCTTTCTTT.

The chain combines TRBV5-4 with TRBJ2-3; 7 bases line up with TRBD2. The CDR3 has 14 amino acids. Trimming removed 7 bases from V and 10 bases from J; junction bases left unmatched: 15. Germline V gives CDR1 SGHNT, CDR2 YYREEE (reference sequence). The CDR3 sequence: CASSSRDYDFPQYF. CDR3 in DNA: TGTGCCAGCTCCTCCCGGGACTATGATTTTCCGCAGTATTTT.

This chain joins TRBV4-2 and TRBJ2-5; 12 bases are a match to TRBD2. The CDR3 extends over 17 amino acids. Trimming took 1 base from V and 1 from J; bases not matched to a gene: 4. Germline V gives CDR1 LGHNA, CDR2 YNFKEQ. This chain's CDR3 is CASSQVATSGGQETQYF. The DNA of the CDR3 is TGTGCCAGCAGCCAAGTAGCGACTAGCGGGGGCCAAGAGACCCAGTACTTC.

The genes are TRBV29-1 and TRBJ2-7; no definite D call. The V end lost 5 bases, the J end lost 0 bases, and 8 bases lay between the germline ends. The CDR3 has 12 residues. CDR1 is SQVTM and CDR2 is ANQGSEA in the germline V gene. This chain's CDR3 is CSVLGISYEQYF. As DNA, the CDR3 is TGCAGCGTTCTCGGTATCTCCTACGAGCAGTACTTC.

The V and J genes are TRBV29-1 and TRBJ1-1; D gene ambiguous. CDR3 size: 12 residues. Germline CDR1 is SQVTM and CDR2 is ANQGSEA. The V end lost 5 bases, the J end lost 1 base, and 8 bases lay between the germline ends. CDR3 loop: CSVKSGNTEAFF. The CDR3 nucleotides read TGCAGCGTTAAATCAGGGAACACTGAAGCTTTCTTT. Supplemented by reference TRBV29-1 and TRBJ1-1, the full variable domain reads SAVISQKPSRDICQRGTSLTIQCQVDSQVTMMFWYRQQPGQSLTLIATANQGSEATYESGFVIDKFPISRPNLTFSTLTVSNMSPEDSSIYLCSVKSGNTEAFFGQGTRLTVV.

The chain links TRBV4-1 to TRBJ2-2; 7 nucleotides line up with TRBD2. This CDR3 region has 17 residues. Losses at the gene ends were 4 bases for V and 3 bases for J; bases not matched to a gene: 11. CDR1 MGHRA and CDR2 YSYEKL come from the germline V gene. CDR3 DNA sequence: TGCGCCAGCAGCCTACCCCCCGGAACTAGCGACACCGGGGAGCTGTTTTTT. Its translation: CASSLPPGTSDTGELFF.

The chain links TRBV6-1 to TRBJ1-2; 11 bases fit TRBD1. Germline values: CDR1 MNHNS, CDR2 SASEGT. This CDR3 region has 16 residues. Trimming at V came to 2 bases and at J to 4 bases, leaving 6 bases not matched to a gene. The CDR3 nucleotides read TGTGCCAGCAGTGAACAAGGACAGGGGGCCGGCTATGGCTACACCTTC. It encodes CASSEQGQGAGYGYTF.

This chain joins TRBV9 and TRBJ2-6; 7 positions match TRBD1. Germline trimming cut 4 bases from V and 2 bases from J; bases unmatched to any gene: 6. From germline, CDR1 is SGDLS and CDR2 YYNGEE. CDR3 length: 16 amino acids. CDR3 DNA sequence: TGTGCCAGCAGCCTAGGGGGCGGAACTGGGGCCAACGTCCTGACTTTC. This gives the protein CASSLGGGTGANVLTF.

Remarks on this clone: At one boundary the junction diverges from the germline segment, which might be a read error. The rearrangement links TRBV30 to TRBJ2-1, with D perhaps TRBD2 (6 bases). Germline CDR1 reads GTSNPN; CDR2 reads SVGIG (reference sequence). The CDR3 is made up of 12 amino acids. The CDR3 sequence is CAWSQGLGAVLF. The CDR3 DNA is TGTGCCTGGAGCCAGGGACTCGGAGCAGTTCTCTTC.

The chain joins TRBV15 to TRBJ1-5; a possible D gene is TRBD1 (5 bases). The CDR3 is 11 residues long. Trimming left V 5 bases short and J 7 bases short, with 6 bases between. Germline-derived CDR1 and CDR2 are LNHNV and YYDKDF (reference sequence). CDR3 bases: TGTGCCACCAGCCAGGGCCAGCCCCAGCATTTT. Its translation is CATSQGQPQHF.

J is TRBJ2-1 and V is TRBV5-1; 12 bases are shared with TRBD2. Germline CDR1 reads SGHRS; CDR2 reads YFSETQ. CDR3 length: 15 residues. V gave up 3 bases and J gave up 5 bases; unmatched junction bases: 3. CDR3 nucleotide sequence: TGCGCCAGCAGCTGGACTAGCGGGACCAACAATGAGCAGTTCTTC. It specifies CASSWTSGTNNEQFF.

The gene calls are TRBV6-1 and TRBJ2-1; a possible D gene is TRBD2 (5 bases). The CDR3 extends over 15 amino acids. Looked up from germline, CDR1 is MNHNS and CDR2 is SASEGT. V gave up 6 bases and J gave up 5 bases, with 17 bases separating them. The CDR3 bases are TGTGCCAGCAGAGACTCACGGAGGATACACAATGAGCAGTTCTTC. It translates to CASRDSRRIHNEQFF.

J is TRBJ1-5 and V is TRBV2, with a possible D match to TRBD1 (5 bases). This CDR3 region has 13 residues. In germline, CDR1 is SNHLY, CDR2 FYNNEI. V gave up 9 bases and J gave up 3 bases, with 12 bases separating them. CDR3 nucleotides: TGTGCCAGTCGTGGGGGGACCAATCAGCCCCAGCATTTT. Amino acids: CASRGGTNQPQHF.

J is TRBJ2-3 and V is TRBV5-4; tentatively, D is TRBD2 (5 bases). CDR3 length equals 15 residues. Per germline, CDR1 SGHNT and CDR2 YYREEE (reference sequence). Trimming cost V 1 base and J 0 bases, with 9 bases left between them. In DNA, the CDR3 is TGTGCCAGCAGCTTGTACCGGGGTAGCACAGATACGCAGTATTTT. It is translated as CASSLYRGSTDTQYF. Drawing the rest from reference TRBV5-4 and TRBJ2-3, the complete variable domain is ETGVTQSPTHLIKTRGQQVTLRCSSQSGHNTVSWYQQALGQGPQFIFQYYREEENGRGNFPPRFSGLQFPNYSSELNVNALELDDSALYLCASSLYRGSTDTQYFGPGTRLTVL.

The V gene is TRBV6-1, the J gene TRBJ2-7; 10 bases line up with TRBD2. Germline trimming cut 4 bases from V and 3 bases from J; bases unmatched to any gene: 9. This CDR3 has 16 residues. Germline CDR1 and CDR2: MNHNS and SASEGT. In nucleotides, the CDR3 is TGTGCCAGCAGTGGTTCGAGGACTAGCGGATTCTACGAGCAGTACTTC. It encodes CASSGSRTSGFYEQYF.

The V and J genes are TRBV5-1 and TRBJ1-1, with 7 bases lining up with TRBD1. This CDR3 region has 14 residues. The germline CDR1 and CDR2 sequences are SGHRS and YFSETQ. V lost 3 bases, J lost 2 bases, and 4 bases stayed unmatched. This CDR3 is CASSSRGTNTEAFF. The CDR3 DNA follows: TGCGCCAGCAGCTCCAGGGGGACTAACACTGAAGCTTTCTTT.

The chain links TRBV7-9 to TRBJ2-5; perhaps TRBD1 as D (6 bases). Trimming pared 4 bases from V and 1 base from J, leaving 13 bases between. The V gene's germline CDR1 is SEHNR and CDR2 FQNEAQ (reference sequence). This CDR3 contains 15 residues. The CDR3 DNA is TGTGCCAGCAGCTCTCCGGGACATCTCCAAGAGACCCAGTACTTC. This encodes CASSSPGHLQETQYF.

This chain connects TRBV6-1 to TRBJ1-5; 8 bases map to TRBD1. J was trimmed by 6 bases and V by 6 bases; bases with no gene match: 10. Germline V gene data show CDR1 as MNHNS and CDR2 as SASEGT. The CDR3 covers 15 residues. DNA of the CDR3: TGTGCCAGCAGACCCGGGACAGGAGGGGGTCAGCCCCAGCATTTT. Protein: CASRPGTGGGQPQHF.